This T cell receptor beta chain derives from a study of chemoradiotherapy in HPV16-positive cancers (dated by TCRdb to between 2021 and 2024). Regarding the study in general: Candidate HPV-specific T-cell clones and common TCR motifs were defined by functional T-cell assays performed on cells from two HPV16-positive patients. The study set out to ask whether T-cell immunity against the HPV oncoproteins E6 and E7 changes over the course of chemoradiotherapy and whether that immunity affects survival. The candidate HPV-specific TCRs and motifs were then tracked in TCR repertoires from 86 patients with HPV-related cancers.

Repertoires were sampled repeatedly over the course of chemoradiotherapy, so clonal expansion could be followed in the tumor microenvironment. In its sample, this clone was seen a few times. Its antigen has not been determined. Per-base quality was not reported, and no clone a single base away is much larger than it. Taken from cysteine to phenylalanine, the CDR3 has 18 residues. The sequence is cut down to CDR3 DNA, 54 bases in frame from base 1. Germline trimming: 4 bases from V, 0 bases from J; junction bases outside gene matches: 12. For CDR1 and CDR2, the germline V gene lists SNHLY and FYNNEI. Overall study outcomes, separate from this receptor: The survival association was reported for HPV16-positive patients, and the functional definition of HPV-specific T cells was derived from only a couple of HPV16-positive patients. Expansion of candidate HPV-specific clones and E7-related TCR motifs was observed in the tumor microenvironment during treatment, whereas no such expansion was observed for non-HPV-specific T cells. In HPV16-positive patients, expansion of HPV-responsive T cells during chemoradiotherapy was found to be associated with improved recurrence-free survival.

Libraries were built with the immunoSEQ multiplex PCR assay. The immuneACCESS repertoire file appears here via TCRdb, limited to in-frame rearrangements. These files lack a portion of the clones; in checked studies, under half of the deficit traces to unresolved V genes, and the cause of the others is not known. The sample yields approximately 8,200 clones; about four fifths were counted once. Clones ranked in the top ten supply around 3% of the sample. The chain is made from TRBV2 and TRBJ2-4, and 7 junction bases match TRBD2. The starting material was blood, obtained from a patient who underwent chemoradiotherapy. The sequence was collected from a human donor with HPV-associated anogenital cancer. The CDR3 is CASSGPSGETVAKNIQYF. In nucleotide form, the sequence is TGTGCCAGCAGTGGCCCCAGCGGGGAGACAGTAGCCAAAAACATTCAGTACTTC.